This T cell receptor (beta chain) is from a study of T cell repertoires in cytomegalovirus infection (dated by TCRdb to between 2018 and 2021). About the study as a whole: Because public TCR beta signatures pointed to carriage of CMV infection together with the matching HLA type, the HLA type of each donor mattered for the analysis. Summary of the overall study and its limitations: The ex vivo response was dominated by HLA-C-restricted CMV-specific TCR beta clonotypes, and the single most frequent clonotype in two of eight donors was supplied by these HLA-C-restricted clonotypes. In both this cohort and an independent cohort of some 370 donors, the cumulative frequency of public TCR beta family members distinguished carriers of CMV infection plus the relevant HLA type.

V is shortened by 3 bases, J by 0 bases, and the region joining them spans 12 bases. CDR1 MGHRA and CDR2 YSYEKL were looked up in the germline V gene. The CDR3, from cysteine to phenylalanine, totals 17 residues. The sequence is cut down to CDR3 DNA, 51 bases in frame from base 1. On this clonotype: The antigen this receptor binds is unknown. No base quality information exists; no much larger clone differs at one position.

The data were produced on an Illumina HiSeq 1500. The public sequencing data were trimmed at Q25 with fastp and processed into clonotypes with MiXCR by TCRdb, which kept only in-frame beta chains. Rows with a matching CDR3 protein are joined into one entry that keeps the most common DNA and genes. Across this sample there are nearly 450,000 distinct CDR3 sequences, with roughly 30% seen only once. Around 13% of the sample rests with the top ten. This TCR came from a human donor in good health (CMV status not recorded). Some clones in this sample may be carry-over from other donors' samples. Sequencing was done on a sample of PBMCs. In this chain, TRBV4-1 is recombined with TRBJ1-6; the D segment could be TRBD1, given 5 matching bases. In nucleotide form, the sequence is TGCGCCAGCAGCCAGGGACTTCAGAGCTCCTATAATTCACCCCTCCACTTT. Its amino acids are CASSQGLQSSYNSPLHF.